Included here is one TCR beta chain sequence, with context. Produced via immunoSEQ multiplex PCR; TCRdb's table is partial and in-frame only. The sample yields fewer than 55,000 clones, 92% seen once. This entry belongs to a study of T cell changes during pregnancy in multiple sclerosis. V trimming: 4 bases; J trimming: 5 bases; junction bases outside the gene matches: 10. The CDR3 consists of 16 residues. Germline assignment: CDR1 SGHTA and CDR2 FQGTGA. The sample here was peripheral blood, taken after pregnancy. The rearrangement joins TRBV7-3 to TRBJ2-2; 7 bases fit TRBD2. The receptor's source is a female donor with multiple sclerosis, enrolled in a pregnancy study. As DNA, the CDR3 is TGTGCCAGCAGCTCCATCGCGGGGGTCGGGACCGGGGAGCTGTTTTTT. Its protein is CASSSIAGVGTGELFF.